This entry describes one TCR beta chain. No antigen is known for it. With 3 bases removed from V and 7 bases from J, the gap between germline ends came to 4 bases. In germline, CDR1 is MDHEN, CDR2 SYDVKM. The CDR3 consists of 11 residues. This sample is part of a study of T cell responses to AZD1222 COVID-19 vaccine. Points from the study as a whole: Without day 14 samples, only post-peak T cell repertoires were studied.

Sequencing used immunoSEQ multiplex PCR; TCRdb keeps in-frame clones, though not all of them. The sample comprises about 130,000 clones, roughly 93% of which are singletons, and approximately 4.9% rests with the top ten. The V gene is TRBV28, the J gene TRBJ1-5; D is ambiguous. Sequenced here: peripheral blood, sampled on day 0 of AZD1222 vaccination. The TCR originated in an adult in good health. As DNA, the CDR3 is TGTGCCAGCAGTTTTGGGCAGCCCCAGCATTTT. It encodes CASSFGQPQHF.